A single sample is the source of the 18 T cell receptor beta chains below, sequenced in a study of sequential checkpoint blockade in melanoma. The data were produced by immunoSEQ multiplex PCR, yet TCRdb's version contains in-frame clones alone and is incomplete. This table has 8,000 or so clones, around three fifths appearing once. Treatment in this sample: randomized to nivolumab then ipilimumab (arm A) or the reverse (arm B). The sequenced sample was CD8+ T cells sorted from blood (inferred from file names), obtained from a patient given nivolumab and ipilimumab in sequence. These receptors were taken from a human patient with melanoma. Some clones in this sample may be carry-over from other donors' samples.

This clone has at least ten counts. V and J are TRBV6-6 and TRBJ1-1; the D is unclear. The ends were cut back, 4 bases at V and 3 bases at J, with 15 bases in the middle. Germline V CDR1 and CDR2: MNHNY, SVGAGI (reference sequence). CDR3 length: 15 amino acids. CDR3 in DNA: TGTGCCAGCAGTTTGGAGGCCCTCGCGGACACTGAAGCTTTCTTT. Amino acids: CASSLEALADTEAFF.

This clone was counted once. This chain links TRBV7-8 with TRBJ1-2; no reliable D call. The CDR3 is 17 residues long. Germline assignment: CDR1 SGHVS and CDR2 FQNEAQ. V dropped 5 bases and J dropped 5 bases, with 24 bases sitting between them. This CDR3 is CASSETWASGGGYGYTF. CDR3 sequence (DNA): TGTGCCAGCAGCGAAACGTGGGCTAGTGGTGGAGGGTATGGCTACACCTTC.

The rearrangement joins TRBV6-5 to TRBJ2-7, with a possible D match to TRBD1 (5 bases). The V end lost 5 bases, the J end lost 2 bases, and 10 bases lay between the germline ends. The CDR3 extends over 13 amino acids. Germline V gives CDR1 MNHEY, CDR2 SVGAGI. The CDR3 here is CASSSQGPYEQYF. The CDR3 DNA is TGTGCCAGCAGTAGCCAGGGCCCCTACGAGCAGTACTTC.

The chain has TRBV5-6 and TRBJ2-7; D may be TRBD1 (5 bases). This CDR3 has 15 amino acids. Trimming removed 3 bases from V and 2 bases from J, with 15 bases in between. From germline, CDR1 is SGHDT and CDR2 YYEEEE. CDR3 DNA sequence: TGTGCCAGCAGCTGGAAGGCACAGGCTACCTACGAGCAGTACTTC. This sequence encodes CASSWKAQATYEQYF.

Judged by abundance, this clone is large. The rearrangement joins TRBV7-3 to TRBJ2-7, with D tentatively TRBD1 (5 bases). Germline CDR1 is SGHTA and CDR2 is FQGTGA. V was pared by 0 bases and J by 8 bases, with 11 bases between. CDR3 length: 13 amino acids. The CDR3 DNA reads as TGTGCCAGCAGCTTAACTCAGGGCCACAAGCAGTACTTC. Protein: CASSLTQGHKQYF.

This clone is categorized as medium-sized. V usage is TRBV6-1 and J usage is TRBJ1-5; a weak D match, TRBD1 (5 bases). V lost 4 bases to trimming and J lost 2 bases, with 15 bases between them. The CDR3 totals 16 residues. CDR1 and CDR2 from the germline V gene are MNHNS and SASEGT. The CDR3 here is CASSGSIAGGNQPQHF. For the CDR3, the DNA is TGTGCCAGCAGTGGGTCCATCGCGGGGGGCAATCAGCCCCAGCATTTT.

V is TRBV7-9 and J is TRBJ1-2; D call uncertain. Germline V gives CDR1 SEHNR, CDR2 FQNEAQ (reference sequence). This CDR3 has 18 amino acids. Trimming removed 2 bases at V and 8 bases at J, with 27 bases between. The CDR3 nucleotides are TGTGCCAGCAGCTTAAGAAGGCCGGAACTCGTACGACTAGGGGGCTACACCTTC. This translates into CASSLRRPELVRLGGYTF.

This chain joins TRBV12-2 and TRBJ2-6; TRBD1, as called in the table, went unchecked against the DNA. TRBV12-2 is a pseudogene locus. The CDR3 has 17 residues. CDR3 sequence: CASRMCHTQSRANVLTF. The CDR3, as DNA: TGTGCAAGTCGCATGTGTCACACACAAAGTCGGGCCAACGTCCTGACTTTC.

This chain connects TRBV2 to TRBJ2-7; D is uncertain. Germline V gene sequence: CDR1 SNHLY, CDR2 FYNNEI. Trimming pared 7 bases from V and 3 bases from J, leaving 13 bases between. CDR3 size: 13 residues. The CDR3 here is CASKINSYYEQYF. CDR3 DNA sequence: TGTGCCAGCAAGATCAACAGCTACTACGAGCAGTACTTC.

The CDR3 DNA is TGTGCCAGCAGCGTTCAGGGGTCTGAAGCTTTCTTT. Its protein is CASSVQGSEAFF. The V gene is TRBV9, the J gene TRBJ1-1, with D possibly being TRBD1 (6 bases). Germline V lookup: CDR1 SGDLS, CDR2 YYNGEE. V was clipped by 2 bases and J by 6 bases, with 8 bases between them. The length of the CDR3 is 12 residues.

This clone appeared a few times. The chain carries TRBV6-1 and TRBJ1-5, with D possibly matching TRBD1 (5 bases). CDR3 length: 15 residues. Trimming took 2 bases from V and 4 from J, leaving 12 bases between them. Germline lookup yields CDR1 MNHNS and CDR2 SASEGT. The CDR3: CASSENPGRNQPQHF. In nucleotides, the CDR3 is TGTGCCAGCAGTGAAAATCCAGGGAGGAATCAGCCCCAGCATTTT.

This chain joins TRBV4-1 and TRBJ2-7, with D perhaps TRBD1 (6 bases). The V gene's germline CDR1 is MGHRA and CDR2 YSYEKL. The CDR3 runs 11 residues. V lost 4 bases to trimming and J lost 7 bases, with 8 bases between them. CDR3 sequence reads: CASSPGTEQYF. CDR3 bases: TGCGCCAGCAGCCCCGGGACAGAGCAGTACTTC.

The chain has TRBV12-5 and TRBJ1-5; D may be TRBD1 (5 bases). Germline lookup yields CDR1 LGHNT and CDR2 FRNRAP. Trimming left V 4 bases short and J 7 bases short, with 11 bases between. The CDR3 is made up of 13 amino acids. The CDR3, as DNA: TGTGCTAGTGGTTGGGGCGTCGGGCAGCCCCAGCATTTT. The encoded protein is CASGWGVGQPQHF.

The rearrangement uses TRBV9 and TRBJ1-2, with D uncertain. The CDR3 runs 11 residues. The V end was cut by 7 bases, the J end by 8 bases, with 12 bases between. The germline V gene encodes CDR1 SGDLS and CDR2 YYNGEE. CDR3 coding DNA: TGTGCCAGCTCAAGCGGAGGGGGCTACACCTTC. This gives the protein CASSSGGGYTF.

This CDR3 is CASTLGGSVEQYF. In DNA form, the CDR3 reads TGTGCCAGCACCCTGGGGGGTTCGGTCGAGCAGTACTTC. The chain links TRBV14 to TRBJ2-7, with D perhaps matching TRBD2 (6 bases). Looked up from germline, CDR1 is SGHDN and CDR2 is FVKESK. The V and J ends lost 7 bases and 6 bases respectively, with 16 bases between them. The length of the CDR3 is 13 residues.

This clone was counted a few times. The chain uses TRBV19 and TRBJ1-1, with D maybe TRBD1 (5 bases). V lost 8 bases and J 11 bases, leaving 21 bases between the germline ends. This CDR3 is built from 13 residues. From germline, CDR1 is LNHDA and CDR2 SQIVND (reference sequence). Here the CDR3 reads CASGVGGARVAFF. For the CDR3, the DNA is TGTGCCAGTGGAGTAGGAGGGGCGAGAGTTGCTTTCTTT.

To note about this clone: The junction differs from germline at one of its ends, possibly a read error. This chain joins TRBV19 and TRBJ1-2; 7 bases are shared with TRBD1. The CDR3 is 13 amino acids. CDR1 and CDR2 (germline): LNHDA, SQIVND (reference sequence). This chain's CDR3 is CATLGQDSYGHTF. The CDR3, as DNA: TGTGCCACACTCGGACAGGACAGCTATGGCCACACCTTC.

This clone was recorded a few times. The rearrangement uses TRBV27 and TRBJ2-7; D ambiguous. V was pared by 2 bases and J by 2 bases, with 13 bases between. The CDR3 is 15 amino acids. The germline V gene has CDR1 MNHEY and CDR2 SMNVEV (reference sequence). CDR3 in DNA: TGTGCCAGCAGTTTAACTTCGGCAGGTCCCTACGAGCAGTACTTC. Its translation: CASSLTSAGPYEQYF.